This T cell receptor (beta chain) was captured by sequencing in a study of prognosis after radiotherapy for stage I lung cancer. On the study more broadly: Patients with stage I non-small cell lung cancer joined the study from April 2018 through early 2019. Without exception, patients with non-small cell lung cancer were deemed medically inoperable. The patients included approximately 14 who had newly diagnosed primary stage I lung tumors, along with roughly 5 others who had oligometastatic NSCLC after their primary tumor had been surgically resected.

Blood draws of six milliliters of peripheral blood occurred at each of two time points. This clonotype was picked up many times. The CDR3 has 17 amino acids. Germline V CDR1 and CDR2: SEHNR, FQNEAQ (reference sequence). J was trimmed by 4 bases and V by 3 bases; bases with no gene match: 14. Two-round multiplex PCR amplified TCR beta CDR3 from genomic DNA. Primers specific to each TRBV and TRBJ gene were used in first-round PCR. TCRdb re-called the multiplex PCR reads through MiXCR, storing one row per CDR3 protein. The data hold approximately 22,000 distinct CDR3 sequences, with approximately 43% observed a single time.

This receptor was taken from a donor over 45 with non-small cell lung cancer. The V call is TRBV7-9, the J call TRBJ2-7, with TRBD2 identical over 8 bases. The sample in question was PBMCs, obtained before or after stereotactic body radiation therapy (not recorded which). The CDR3, as DNA: TGTGCCAGCAGCTTTAGCCTTGGGGGACTAGGCCTATACGAGCAGTACTTC. Translated: CASSFSLGGLGLYEQYF.